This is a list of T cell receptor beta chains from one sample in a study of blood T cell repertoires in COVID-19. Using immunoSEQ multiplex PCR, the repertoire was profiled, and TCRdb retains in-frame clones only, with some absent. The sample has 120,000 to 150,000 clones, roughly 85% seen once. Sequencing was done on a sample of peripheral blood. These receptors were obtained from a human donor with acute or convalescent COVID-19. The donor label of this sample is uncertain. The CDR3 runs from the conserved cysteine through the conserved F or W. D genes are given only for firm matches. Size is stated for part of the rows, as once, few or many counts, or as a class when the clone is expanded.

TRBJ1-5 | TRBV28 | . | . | CASSYKIQPQHF
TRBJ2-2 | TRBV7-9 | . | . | CASHLGGLNTGELFF
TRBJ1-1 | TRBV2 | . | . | CASSEWIRGTRKNTEAFF
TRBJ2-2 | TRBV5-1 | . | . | CASSLTGPPNTGELFF
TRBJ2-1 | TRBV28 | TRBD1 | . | CASSPGTGEGYNEQFF
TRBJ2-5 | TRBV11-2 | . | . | CASSLDPNQETQYF
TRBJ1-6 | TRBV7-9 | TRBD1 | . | CASGTGYSPLHF
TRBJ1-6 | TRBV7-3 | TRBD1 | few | CASSPGTDNSPLHF
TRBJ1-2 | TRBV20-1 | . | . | CSVSGNYGYTF
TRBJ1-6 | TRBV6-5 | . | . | CASGRTRTEGSPLHF
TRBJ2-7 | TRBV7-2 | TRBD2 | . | CASSFGREPREQYF
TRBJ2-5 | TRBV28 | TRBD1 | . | CASSPWTGDETQYF
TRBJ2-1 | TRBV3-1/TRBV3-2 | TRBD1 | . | CASSQVLGQGYNEQFF
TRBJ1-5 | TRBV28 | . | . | CASSLLGGGGLYQPQHF
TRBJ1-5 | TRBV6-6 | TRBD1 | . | CASSQGQTQHF
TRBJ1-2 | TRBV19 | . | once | CASSSFLTGLPYGYTF
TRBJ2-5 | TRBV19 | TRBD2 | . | CASSSTSGGASETQYF
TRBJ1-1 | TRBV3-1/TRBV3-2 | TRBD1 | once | CASSLDREKDTEAFF
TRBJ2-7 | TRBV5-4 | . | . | CASSLDNYEQYF
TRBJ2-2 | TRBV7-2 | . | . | CASSLDVVAGELFF
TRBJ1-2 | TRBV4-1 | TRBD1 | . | CASSQETGGYGYTF
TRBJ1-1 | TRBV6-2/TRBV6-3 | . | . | CASSAVATEAFF
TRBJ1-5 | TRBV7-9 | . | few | CASSLDFAEGQPQHF
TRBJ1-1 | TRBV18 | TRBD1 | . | CASSGQGNTEAFF
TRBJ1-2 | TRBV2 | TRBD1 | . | CASSEWDRVGGYTF
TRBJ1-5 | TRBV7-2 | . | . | CASSLTSGSRNQPQHF
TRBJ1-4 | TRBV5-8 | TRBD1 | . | CASSSRQGIGEKLFF
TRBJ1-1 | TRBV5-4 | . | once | CASSLDQNTEAFF
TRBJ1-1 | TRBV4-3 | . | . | CASSQDLPVTEAFF
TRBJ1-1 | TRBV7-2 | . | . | CASSLVAGLNTEAFF
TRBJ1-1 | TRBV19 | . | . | CASSMNGGTEAFF
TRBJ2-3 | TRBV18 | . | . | CASGGSTDTQYF
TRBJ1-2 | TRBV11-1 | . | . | CASSLGQNRGYTF
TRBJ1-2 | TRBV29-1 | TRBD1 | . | CSVEAGGRNYGYTF
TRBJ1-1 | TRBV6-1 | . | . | CASSETPGLNTEAFF
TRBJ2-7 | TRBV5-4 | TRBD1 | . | CASSFGTAYSYEQYF
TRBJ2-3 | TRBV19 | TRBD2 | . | CASSALAGIDTDTQYF
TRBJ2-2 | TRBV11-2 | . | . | CASSLFRSTGELFF
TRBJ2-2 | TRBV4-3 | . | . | CASSQGTTGTLTNTGELFF
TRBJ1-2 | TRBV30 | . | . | CAWSDSTAGGYTF
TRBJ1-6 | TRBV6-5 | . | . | CASSYRVRGKDSPLHF
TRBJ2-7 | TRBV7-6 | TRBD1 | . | CASSLAGTGVSYEQYF
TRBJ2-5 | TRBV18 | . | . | CASSPPNAPGETQYF
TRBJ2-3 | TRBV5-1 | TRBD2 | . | CASSLAPASGSTEDTQYF
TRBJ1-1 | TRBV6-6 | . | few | CASSYSWATEAFF
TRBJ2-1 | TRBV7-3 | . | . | CASSHTGDSYNEQFF
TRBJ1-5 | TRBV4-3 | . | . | CASSQVERSSNQPQHF
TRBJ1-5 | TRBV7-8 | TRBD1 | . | CASSSGTANQPQHF
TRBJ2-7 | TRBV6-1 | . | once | CASSEWGVSYEQYF
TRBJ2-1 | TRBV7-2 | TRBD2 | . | CASSLRLAGASEQFF
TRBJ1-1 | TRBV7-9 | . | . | CASSRGSNAGEAFF
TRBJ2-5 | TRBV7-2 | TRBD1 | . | CASSLDRVRETQYF
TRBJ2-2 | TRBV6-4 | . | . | CASKIILAHTGELFF